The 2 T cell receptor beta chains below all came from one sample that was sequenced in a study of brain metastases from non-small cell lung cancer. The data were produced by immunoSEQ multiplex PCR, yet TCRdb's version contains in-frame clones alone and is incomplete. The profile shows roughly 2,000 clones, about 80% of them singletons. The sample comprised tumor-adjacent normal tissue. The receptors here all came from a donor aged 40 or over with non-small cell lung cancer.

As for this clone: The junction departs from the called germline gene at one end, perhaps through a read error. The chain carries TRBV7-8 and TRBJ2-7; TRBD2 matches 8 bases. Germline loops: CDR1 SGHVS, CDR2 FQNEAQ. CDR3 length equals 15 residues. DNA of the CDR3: TGTGCCAACAGCGGCCGAGCGGGAGAGGCCTACGAGCAGTACTTC. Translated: CANSGRAGEAYEQYF. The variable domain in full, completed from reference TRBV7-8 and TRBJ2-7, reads GAGVSQSPRYKVAKRGQDVALRCDPISGHVSLFWYQQALGQGPEFLTYFQNEAQLDKSGLPSDRFFAERPEGSVSTLKIQRTQQEDSAVYLCANSGRAGEAYEQYFGPGTRLTVT.

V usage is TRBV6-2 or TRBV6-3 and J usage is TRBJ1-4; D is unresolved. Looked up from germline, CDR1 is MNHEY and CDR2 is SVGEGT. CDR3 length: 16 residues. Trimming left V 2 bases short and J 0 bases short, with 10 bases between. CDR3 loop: CASSYPLSATNEKLFF. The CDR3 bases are TGTGCCAGCAGTTACCCGCTATCAGCAACTAATGAAAAACTGTTTTTT.